Each of the 8 T cell receptor beta chains below was sequenced from the same sample in a study of T cells after yellow fever vaccination. TCRdb itself ran the 5' RACE reads through MiXCR, one entry per CDR3 protein. Found here are about 110,000 distinct CDR3 sequences, 7% to 8.5% of them singletons; the top ten hold about 25%. The material was CD8+ T cells sorted from PBMCs, obtained 45 days after the yellow fever booster vaccination. These receptor sequences come from a man between 25 and 39 years old who received the YFV17D yellow fever vaccine.

This clonotype was observed many times. The rearrangement joins TRBV7-9 to TRBJ1-1, with no clear D. Trimming took 8 bases from V and 0 from J, leaving 10 bases between them. This CDR3 is built from 13 residues. Germline V CDR1 and CDR2: SEHNR, FQNEAQ (reference sequence). This CDR3 reads CASYGTVNTEAFF. The CDR3 DNA reads TGTGCCAGCTACGGTACAGTGAACACTGAAGCTTTCTTT.

This clonotype was found many times. The chain recombines TRBV7-2 with TRBJ2-1; D unresolved. V dropped 5 bases and J dropped 7 bases, with 6 bases sitting between them. Germline V gene data show CDR1 as SGHTA and CDR2 as FQGNSA. The CDR3 is 11 residues long. CDR3 in amino acids: CASSPVNEQFF. CDR3 coding DNA: TGTGCCAGCAGCCCGGTGAATGAGCAGTTCTTC.

This clonotype was recorded at least ten times. This chain links TRBV7-6 with TRBJ2-1; the match to TRBD2 covers 7 bases. Germline lookup yields CDR1 SGHVS and CDR2 FNYEAQ. CDR3 length: 17 amino acids. V gave up 5 bases and J gave up 0 bases; unmatched junction bases: 10. The CDR3 loop reads CASSATSELSSYNEQFF. The CDR3 nucleotides read TGTGCCAGCAGCGCAACTAGCGAACTAAGCTCCTACAATGAGCAGTTCTTC.

This clonotype was counted ten times or more. The chain employs TRBV27 and TRBJ2-7, with TRBD2 matching 12 bases. With 4 bases clipped from V and 5 bases from J, the junction kept 6 bases outside the gene matches. The V gene's germline CDR1 is MNHEY and CDR2 SMNVEV (reference sequence). The CDR3 sequence is 15 residues long. The CDR3: CASSYRLAGANEQYF. In nucleotides, the CDR3 is TGTGCCAGCAGTTACCGACTAGCGGGAGCAAACGAGCAGTACTTC.

Many counts were recorded for this clonotype. The chain employs TRBV6-2 or TRBV6-3 and TRBJ2-4; possible D gene TRBD1, 5 bases. Germline CDR1 MNHEY, CDR2 SVGEGT. Trimming took 6 bases from V and 2 from J, leaving 8 bases between them. This CDR3 contains 13 residues. The DNA for the CDR3 is TGTGCCAGCAGGGACACGACCAAAAACATTCAGTACTTC. Amino acid sequence: CASRDTTKNIQYF.

This clonotype is termed medium-sized. The CDR3 DNA reads TGTGCCAGCAGAAGCACAGATACGCAGTATTTT. Translated, it gives CASRSTDTQYF. V is TRBV12-3 or TRBV12-4 and J is TRBJ2-3, with unresolved D. The CDR3 has 11 residues. V lost 6 bases, J lost 0 bases, and 1 base lay in between.

This clonotype was counted at least ten times. The genes are TRBV12-3 or TRBV12-4 and TRBJ2-1; D possibly corresponds to TRBD1 (5 bases). This CDR3 region has 13 residues. V gave up 3 bases and J gave up 5 bases, with 8 bases separating them. Here the CDR3 DNA reads TGTGCCAGCAGTTTTTCAGGGCACAATGAGCAGTTCTTC. It is translated as CASSFSGHNEQFF.

The chain carries TRBV4-2 and TRBJ2-2; weak D call: TRBD1 (6 bases). The V and J ends lost 4 bases and 2 bases respectively, with 11 bases between them. The germline V gene encodes CDR1 LGHNA and CDR2 YNFKEQ. The CDR3 covers 15 residues. In DNA, the CDR3 is TGTGCCAGCAGCCGACAGGACCTCAACACCGGGGAGCTGTTTTTT. Amino acid sequence: CASSRQDLNTGELFF.